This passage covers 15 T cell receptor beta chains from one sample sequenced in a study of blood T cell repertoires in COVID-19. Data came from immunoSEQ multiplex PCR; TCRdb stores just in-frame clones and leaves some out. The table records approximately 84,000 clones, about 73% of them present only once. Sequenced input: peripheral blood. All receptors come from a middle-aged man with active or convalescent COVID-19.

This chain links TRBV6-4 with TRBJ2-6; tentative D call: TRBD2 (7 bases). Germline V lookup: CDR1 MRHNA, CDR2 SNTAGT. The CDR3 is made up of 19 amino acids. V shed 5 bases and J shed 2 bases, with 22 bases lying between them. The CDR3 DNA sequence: TGTGCCAGCAGTCCTAGGGCGGGGGCCGCCCCGACTGGGGCCAACGTCCTGACTTTC. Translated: CASSPRAGAAPTGANVLTF.

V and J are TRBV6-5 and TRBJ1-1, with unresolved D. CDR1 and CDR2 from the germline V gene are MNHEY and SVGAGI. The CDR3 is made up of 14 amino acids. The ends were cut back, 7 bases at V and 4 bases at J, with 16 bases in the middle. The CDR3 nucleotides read TGTGCCAGCACCACGTCTCGGGGTAGCACTGAAGCTTTCTTT. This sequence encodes CASTTSRGSTEAFF.

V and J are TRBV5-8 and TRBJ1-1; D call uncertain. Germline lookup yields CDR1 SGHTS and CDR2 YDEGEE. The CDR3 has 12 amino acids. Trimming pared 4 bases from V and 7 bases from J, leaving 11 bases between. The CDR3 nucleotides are TGTGCCAGCAGCCGGGTCAGCCTTGAAGCTTTCTTT. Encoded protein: CASSRVSLEAFF.

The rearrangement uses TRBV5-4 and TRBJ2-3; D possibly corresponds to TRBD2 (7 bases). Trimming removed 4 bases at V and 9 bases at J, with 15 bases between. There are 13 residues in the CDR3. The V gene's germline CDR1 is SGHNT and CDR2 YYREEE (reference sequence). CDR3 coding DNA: TGTGCCAGCAGCGCGCGGGGGCAGGGAACGCAGTATTTT. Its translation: CASSARGQGTQYF.

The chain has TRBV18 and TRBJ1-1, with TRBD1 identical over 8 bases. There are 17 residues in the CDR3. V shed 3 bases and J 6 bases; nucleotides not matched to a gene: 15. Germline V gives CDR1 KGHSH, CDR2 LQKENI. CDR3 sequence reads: CASSPDLGQGYSSEAFF. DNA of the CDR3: TGTGCCAGCTCACCTGACCTTGGACAGGGATATTCCTCTGAAGCTTTCTTT.

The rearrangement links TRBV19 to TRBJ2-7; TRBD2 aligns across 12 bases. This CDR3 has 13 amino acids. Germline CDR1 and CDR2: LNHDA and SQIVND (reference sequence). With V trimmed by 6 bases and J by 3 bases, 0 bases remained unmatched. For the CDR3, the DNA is TGTGCCAGTAGGACTAGCGGGGGCTACGAGCAGTACTTC. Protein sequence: CASRTSGGYEQYF.

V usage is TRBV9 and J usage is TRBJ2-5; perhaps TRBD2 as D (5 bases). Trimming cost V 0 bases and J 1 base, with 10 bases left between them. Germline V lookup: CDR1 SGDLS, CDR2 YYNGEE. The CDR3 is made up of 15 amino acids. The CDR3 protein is CASSVDGLAQETQYF. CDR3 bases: TGTGCCAGCAGCGTAGACGGACTGGCCCAAGAGACCCAGTACTTC. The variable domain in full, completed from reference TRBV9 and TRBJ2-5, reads DSGVTQTPKHLITATGQRVTLRCSPRSGDLSVYWYQQSLDQGLQFLIQYYNGEERAKGNILERFSAQQFPDLHSELNLSSLELGDSALYFCASSVDGLAQETQYFGPGTRLLVL.

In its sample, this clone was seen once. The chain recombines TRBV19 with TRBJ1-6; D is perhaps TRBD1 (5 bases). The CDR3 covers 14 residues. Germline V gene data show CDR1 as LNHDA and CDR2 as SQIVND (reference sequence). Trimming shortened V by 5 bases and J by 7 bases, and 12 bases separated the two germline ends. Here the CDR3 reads CASSRQGENSPLHF. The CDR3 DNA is TGTGCCAGTAGTCGGCAGGGCGAAAATTCACCCCTCCACTTT.

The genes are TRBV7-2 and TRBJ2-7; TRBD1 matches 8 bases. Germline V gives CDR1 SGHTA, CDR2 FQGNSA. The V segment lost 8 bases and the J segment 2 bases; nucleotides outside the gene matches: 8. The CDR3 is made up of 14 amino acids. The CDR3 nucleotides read TGTGCCAGCCTTACTCAGACAGGGGCCTACGAGCAGTACTTC. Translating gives CASLTQTGAYEQYF.

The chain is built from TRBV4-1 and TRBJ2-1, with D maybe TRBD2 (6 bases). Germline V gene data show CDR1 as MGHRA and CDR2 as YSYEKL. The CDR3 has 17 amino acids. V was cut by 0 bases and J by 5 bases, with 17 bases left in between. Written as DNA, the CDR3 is TGCGCCAGCAGCCAAGATCAAGGGCGGAGGGAGCACAATGAGCAGTTCTTC. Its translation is CASSQDQGRREHNEQFF.

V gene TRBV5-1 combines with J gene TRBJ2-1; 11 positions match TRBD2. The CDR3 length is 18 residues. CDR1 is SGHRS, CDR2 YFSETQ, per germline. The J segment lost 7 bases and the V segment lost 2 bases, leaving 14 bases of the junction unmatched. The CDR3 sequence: CASSLFSGGARILNEQFF. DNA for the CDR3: TGCGCCAGCAGCTTATTTAGCGGGGGGGCTAGAATTCTGAATGAGCAGTTCTTC.

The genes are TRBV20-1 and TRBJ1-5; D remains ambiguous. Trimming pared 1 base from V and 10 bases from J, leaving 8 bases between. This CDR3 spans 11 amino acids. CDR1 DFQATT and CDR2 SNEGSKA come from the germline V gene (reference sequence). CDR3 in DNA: TGCAGTGCTAGAGGTACGGGACCCCAGCATTTT. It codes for CSARGTGPQHF.

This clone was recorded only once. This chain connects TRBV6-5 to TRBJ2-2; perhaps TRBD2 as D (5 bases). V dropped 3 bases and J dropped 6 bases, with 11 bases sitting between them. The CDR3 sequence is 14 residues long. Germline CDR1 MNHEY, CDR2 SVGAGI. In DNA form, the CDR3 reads TGTGCCAGCAGTTATAACCGGGAAGCCGGGGAGCTGTTTTTT. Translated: CASSYNREAGELFF.

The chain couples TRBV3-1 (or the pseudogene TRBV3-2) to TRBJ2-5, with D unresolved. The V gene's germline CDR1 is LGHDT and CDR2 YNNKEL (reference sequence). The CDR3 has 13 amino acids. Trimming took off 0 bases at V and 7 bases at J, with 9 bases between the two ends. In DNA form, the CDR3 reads TGTGCCAGCAGCCAAGAGGATCCGGGGACCCAGTACTTC. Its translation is CASSQEDPGTQYF.

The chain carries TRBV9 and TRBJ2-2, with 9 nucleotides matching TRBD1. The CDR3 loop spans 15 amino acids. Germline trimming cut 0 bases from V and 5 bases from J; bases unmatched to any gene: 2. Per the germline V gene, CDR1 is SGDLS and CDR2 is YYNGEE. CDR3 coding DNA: TGTGCCAGCAGCGTAGTGACAGGGGGAACCGGGGAGCTGTTTTTT. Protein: CASSVVTGGTGELFF.